Below, 15 T cell receptor beta chains from the same sample are listed, as sequenced in a study of OX40 agonist ivuxolimab in advanced cancers. This table comes from immunoSEQ multiplex PCR, and its TCRdb copy is limited to in-frame clones, with some not included. The top ten clones hold about 8.1% of a sample with about 38,000 clones, about 80% of them seen once. The starting material was CD4+ or CD8+ T cells sorted from blood, obtained in a trial of the OX40 agonist ivuxolimab. The receptors were gathered from an adult with an advanced solid tumor such as melanoma, head and neck, liver or kidney cancer.

Only one count was recorded for this clone. The chain joins TRBV7-6 to TRBJ2-2; perhaps TRBD1 as D (5 bases). Germline CDR1 and CDR2: SGHVS and FNYEAQ. The V and J ends lost 3 bases and 3 bases respectively, with 11 bases between them. The CDR3 length is 15 residues. The CDR3 region has the DNA TGTGCCAGCAGCTTTGCGGCAGGGCACACCGGGGAGCTGTTTTTT. Its translation is CASSFAAGHTGELFF.

This sequence joins TRBV10-3 and TRBJ1-1; no clear D. This CDR3 has 11 amino acids. Per the germline V gene, CDR1 is ENHRY and CDR2 is SYGVKD. The germline V and J ends were trimmed by 3 bases and 7 bases, with 6 bases remaining between them. The CDR3 protein is CAISEGFEAFF. In nucleotides, the CDR3 is TGTGCCATCAGTGAAGGGTTTGAAGCTTTCTTT.

The V gene is TRBV5-4, the J gene TRBJ1-1, with D tentatively TRBD1 (6 bases). With 4 bases removed from V and 1 base from J, the gap between germline ends came to 11 bases. Germline CDR1 is SGHNT and CDR2 is YYREEE (reference sequence). CDR3 length equals 14 residues. The CDR3 reads CASSGARGNTEAFF. As DNA, the CDR3 is TGTGCCAGCAGCGGCGCCAGGGGGAACACTGAAGCTTTCTTT.

The chain links TRBV10-3 to TRBJ2-5; a weak D match, TRBD2 (5 bases). This CDR3 has 15 residues. Germline loops: CDR1 ENHRY, CDR2 SYGVKD. V lost 3 bases and J lost 5, with 16 bases in between. Written as DNA, the CDR3 is TGTGCCATCAGTGATCGGGAAGGAGAGTTTGAGACCCAGTACTTC. Protein: CAISDREGEFETQYF.

A word on this clone: Mismatch with germline at one junction end may stem from a read error. This chain joins TRBV25-1 and TRBJ2-1; D might be TRBD1 (6 bases). The germline gives CDR1 MGHDK, CDR2 SYGVNS. The CDR3 is 14 amino acids. The CDR3 spells CASRKGGAYNEQFF. The DNA of the CDR3 is TGTGCCAGCAGAAAAGGGGGAGCCTACAATGAACAGTTCTTC.

The chain has TRBV5-5 and TRBJ2-3, with 7 bases that match TRBD1. From germline, CDR1 is SGHKS and CDR2 YYEKEE (reference sequence). J gave up 6 bases and V 3 bases, and 13 bases lay outside the gene matches. The CDR3 is 16 amino acids. This chain's CDR3 is CASSSPGQTSGDTQYF. DNA of the CDR3: TGTGCCAGCAGCTCCCCGGGACAGACATCGGGGGATACGCAGTATTTT.

The J gene is TRBJ2-1, the V gene TRBV5-4; possibly TRBD2 for D (6 bases). V was shortened by 2 bases and J by 2 bases, with 14 bases between the two germline ends. The CDR3 is 16 amino acids. Germline CDR1 and CDR2: SGHNT and YYREEE (reference sequence). The CDR3 DNA sequence: TGTGCCAGCAGCTTCCGGGACTCGCGAGCCTACAATGAGCAGTTCTTC. Its protein is CASSFRDSRAYNEQFF.

The CDR3 here is CASSQGLTARQFF. The CDR3 region has the DNA TGTGCCAGCAGCCAAGGTCTGACCGCACGGCAGTTCTTC. This chain joins TRBV4-2 and TRBJ2-1; D unclear. The germline CDR1 and CDR2 sequences are LGHNA and YNFKEQ. The CDR3 is 13 residues long. V lost 1 base and J 12 bases, leaving 13 bases between the germline ends.

J is TRBJ1-6 and V is TRBV6-1; D is uncertain. With 5 bases removed from V and 4 bases from J, the gap between germline ends came to 9 bases. The CDR3 length is 14 residues. Germline CDR1 and CDR2: MNHNS and SASEGT. CDR3 sequence (DNA): TGTGCCAGCAGTCCGGGTGGGTATAATTCACCCCTCCACTTT. Translated: CASSPGGYNSPLHF.

The gene calls are TRBV5-4 and TRBJ1-4, with D unresolved. Trimming removed 4 bases at V and 8 bases at J, with 12 bases between. CDR3 size: 13 residues. Germline CDR1 reads SGHNT; CDR2 reads YYREEE (reference sequence). The DNA of the CDR3 is TGTGCCAGCAGCCGGGCCCTAGAGGAAAAACTGTTTTTT. Translated: CASSRALEEKLFF.

This chain joins TRBV7-2 and TRBJ2-5; D uncertain. Matching the DNA end better, TRBJ2-7 makes the J call doubtful. Germline loops: CDR1 SGHTA, CDR2 FQGNSA. The length of the CDR3 is 14 residues. CDR3 residues: CASSPIWPGYEQYF. CDR3 nucleotide sequence: TGTGCCAGCAGCCCTATATGGCCTGGGTACGAGCAGTACTTC.

By its share, this clone is large. Other nucleotide sequences in the sample specify the same CDR3. V usage is TRBV5-1 and J usage is TRBJ1-1; D gene unclear. The V and J ends lost 3 bases and 0 bases respectively, with 9 bases between them. CDR1 and CDR2 (germline): SGHRS, YFSETQ. This CDR3 is 14 amino acids long. The CDR3 loop is CASSWLAVNTEAFF. CDR3 sequence (DNA): TGCGCCAGCAGCTGGCTCGCGGTGAACACTGAAGCTTTCTTT.

V is TRBV30 and J is TRBJ1-6; 10 nucleotides agree with TRBD1. Losses at the gene ends were 0 bases for V and 8 bases for J; bases not matched to a gene: 4. Germline V gene sequence: CDR1 GTSNPN, CDR2 SVGIG (reference sequence). This CDR3 contains 15 residues. CDR3 protein: CAWSVMGTGDSPLHF. The DNA for the CDR3 is TGTGCCTGGAGTGTTATGGGGACAGGGGATTCACCCCTCCACTTT.

This clone appeared once. The J gene is TRBJ2-3, the V gene TRBV27, with 8 bases identical to TRBD1. CDR1 and CDR2 from the germline V gene are MNHEY and SMNVEV (reference sequence). The CDR3 has 14 amino acids. V lost 4 bases and J lost 1; bases outside the gene matches: 1. CDR3 in amino acids: CASSSGQGTDTQYF. Here the CDR3 DNA reads TGTGCCAGCAGTTCGGGACAGGGCACAGATACGCAGTATTTT.

This clone was detected once. The gene calls are TRBV9 and TRBJ2-7, with 7 bases that match TRBD1. The CDR3 runs to 13 residues. CDR1 is SGDLS, CDR2 YYNGEE, per germline. V lost 4 bases and J lost 2; bases outside the gene matches: 3. CDR3: CASSRTGTYEQYF. CDR3 nucleotide sequence: TGTGCCAGCAGCAGGACAGGAACCTACGAGCAGTACTTC.